The 24 T cell receptor beta chains below come from one sample, sequenced in a study of T cells in Graves' hyperthyroidism and ophthalmopathy. Amplification of TCR beta CDR3 regions was performed using RNA transcripts as template. HTBI primers were used for first-round RT-PCR of the TCR CDR3. MiXCR was run by TCRdb on the multiplex PCR reads, yielding one entry per CDR3 protein. The data hold around 520,000 distinct CDR3 sequences, with 14% observed a single time. The sample was blood. The receptors were gathered from a woman in her forties with Graves' hyperthyroidism.

The rearrangement uses TRBV7-9 and TRBJ1-2, with D unresolved. The germline V gene has CDR1 SEHNR and CDR2 FQNEAQ (reference sequence). Trimming left V 2 bases short and J 7 bases short, with 11 bases between. CDR3 size: 13 residues. The CDR3 protein is CASSLKDSSGYTF. The CDR3 DNA is TGTGCCAGCAGCTTAAAGGATTCGTCTGGCTACACCTTC.

This clonotype was found many times. The chain joins TRBV27 to TRBJ1-5, with 9 bases matching TRBD1. V lost 5 bases, J lost 0 bases, and 5 bases stayed unmatched. CDR3 size: 16 residues. Germline assignment: CDR1 MNHEY and CDR2 SMNVEV (reference sequence). The CDR3 DNA is TGTGCCAGCAGTAGGGACAGGGCAAATAGCAATCAGCCCCAGCATTTT. This gives the protein CASSRDRANSNQPQHF.

The sample holds a few counts of this clonotype. The V and J genes are TRBV20-1 and TRBJ2-3, with 14 bases fitting TRBD2. Germline V CDR1 and CDR2: DFQATT, SNEGSKA (reference sequence). This CDR3 contains 17 residues. The V segment lost 4 bases and the J segment 3 bases; nucleotides outside the gene matches: 9. CDR3 sequence: CSATSGLAGASTDTQYF. Here the CDR3 DNA reads TGCAGTGCTACCTCGGGACTAGCGGGAGCGAGTACAGATACGCAGTATTTT.

The V gene is TRBV2, the J gene TRBJ2-7; weak D call: TRBD2 (6 bases). The germline CDR1 and CDR2 sequences are SNHLY and FYNNEI. Trimming removed 7 bases from V and 8 bases from J, with 18 bases in between. The CDR3 loop spans 13 amino acids. The CDR3 region is CASIPGTRRKQYF. CDR3 nucleotide sequence: TGTGCCAGCATCCCCGGGACTCGGAGGAAGCAGTACTTC. The entire variable domain, with the rest obtained from reference TRBV2 and TRBJ2-7, is as follows: EPEVTQTPSHQVTQMGQEVILRCVPISNHLYFYWYRQILGQKVEFLVSFYNNEISEKSEIFDDQFSVERPDGSNFTLKIRSTKLEDSAMYFCASIPGTRRKQYFGPGTRLTVT.

This clonotype was seen at least ten times. The genes are TRBV6-1 and TRBJ2-4; possible D gene TRBD2, 5 bases. CDR3 length equals 13 residues. Germline CDR1 MNHNS, CDR2 SASEGT. Trimming took 7 bases from V and 4 from J, leaving 11 bases between them. CDR3 DNA sequence: TGTGCCAGCATCGGGATCAATAAAAACATTCAGTACTTC. It encodes CASIGINKNIQYF.

This clonotype was detected many times. The chain links TRBV28 to TRBJ2-7; the D call may be TRBD1 or TRBD2 (5 bases each). Trimming removed 5 bases at V and 0 bases at J, with 11 bases between. CDR1 and CDR2 (germline): MDHEN, SYDVKM. CDR3 length: 14 amino acids. The CDR3 DNA is TGTGCCAGCAGTCCGACCGGGACCTCCTACGAGCAGTACTTC. It is translated as CASSPTGTSYEQYF.

This clonotype has at least ten counts. The gene calls are TRBV6-1 and TRBJ1-1, with 8 bases fitting TRBD1. Germline V gives CDR1 MNHNS, CDR2 SASEGT. V lost 10 bases and J lost 6; bases outside the gene matches: 10. This CDR3 spans 13 amino acids. CDR3 coding DNA: TGTGCCATACTTCTTACAGGGGGGGCTGAAGCTTTCTTT. Encoded protein: CAILLTGGAEAFF.

Note on this clonotype: At one of its ends the junction is not consistent with the germline gene, which may arise from a read error. V usage is TRBV7-3 and J usage is TRBJ2-1, with 11 bases matching TRBD2. The CDR3 runs 15 residues. The germline gives CDR1 SGHTA, CDR2 FQGTGA. This chain's CDR3 is CTSSLKTSGNNEQFF. In DNA form, the CDR3 reads TGTACCAGCAGCTTAAAGACTAGCGGGAACAATGAGCAGTTCTTC.

The V and J genes are TRBV20-1 and TRBJ2-3, with 8 bases matching TRBD2. The germline gives CDR1 DFQATT, CDR2 SNEGSKA (reference sequence). This CDR3 is 17 amino acids long. With V trimmed by 3 bases and J by 2 bases, 13 bases remained unmatched. The CDR3 region has the DNA TGCAGTGCTAGGGATCGGACTAGCAGGCGTAACACAGATACGCAGTATTTT. Protein sequence: CSARDRTSRRNTDTQYF.

The CDR3 nucleotides are TGTGCCATCAGTGGGGGACCTTCAACAACTAATGAAAAACTGTTTTTT. Its protein product is CAISGGPSTTNEKLFF. The rearrangement links TRBV10-3 to TRBJ1-4, with D perhaps matching TRBD1 (5 bases). CDR3 length: 16 residues. V was clipped by 4 bases and J by 0 bases, with 12 bases between them. Germline V gives CDR1 ENHRY, CDR2 SYGVKD.

This chain connects TRBV2 to TRBJ2-2, with D hard to call. V lost 4 bases, J lost 1 base, and 10 bases lay in between. The CDR3 is made up of 15 amino acids. The germline V gene has CDR1 SNHLY and CDR2 FYNNEI. CDR3 nucleotides: TGTGCCAGCAGTGCTTCTACCATGAACACCGGGGAGCTGTTTTTT. Encoded protein: CASSASTMNTGELFF.

This clonotype was recorded at least ten times. The chain carries TRBV3-1 and TRBJ2-2; D gene unclear. CDR3 length equals 15 residues. CDR1 and CDR2 (germline): LGHDT, YNNKEL (reference sequence). V dropped 3 bases and J dropped 4 bases, with 12 bases sitting between them. The CDR3 protein is CASSQALTVTGELFF. CDR3 sequence (DNA): TGTGCCAGCAGCCAGGCCCTCACCGTCACCGGGGAGCTGTTTTTT.

In its sample, this clonotype was seen a few times. V and J are TRBV28 and TRBJ2-2, with 9 positions matching TRBD2. The CDR3 totals 16 residues. Germline V gene data show CDR1 as MDHEN and CDR2 as SYDVKM. V trimming: 6 bases; J trimming: 0 bases; junction bases outside the gene matches: 5. In nucleotides, the CDR3 is TGTGCCAGCAGCCCGGGCGGGGGGGCGAACACCGGGGAGCTGTTTTTT. It translates to CASSPGGGANTGELFF.

This clonotype has only a few counts. Written as DNA, the CDR3 is TGTGCCAGTGGGGTGGGGGCTCAGCCCCAGCATTTT. Protein sequence: CASGVGAQPQHF. This sequence joins TRBV27 and TRBJ1-5; perhaps TRBD1 as D (6 bases). The CDR3 length is 12 residues. Trimming cost V 9 bases and J 6 bases, with 12 bases left between them. CDR1 and CDR2 (germline): MNHEY, SMNVEV (reference sequence).

This clonotype was detected ten times or more. The rearrangement joins TRBV6-1 to TRBJ2-7; 8 bases map to TRBD1. Per the germline V gene, CDR1 is MNHNS and CDR2 is SASEGT. This CDR3 has 17 residues. J gave up 0 bases and V 6 bases, and 13 bases lay outside the gene matches. The CDR3 reads CASRGQALILVSYEQYF. DNA of the CDR3: TGTGCCAGCAGGGGACAGGCCTTAATTTTAGTCTCCTACGAGCAGTACTTC.

The V gene is TRBV5-1, the J gene TRBJ2-7, with TRBD1 matching over 9 bases. J lost 4 bases, V lost 6 bases, and 11 bases had no gene match. The CDR3 runs 15 residues. The germline CDR1 and CDR2 sequences are SGHRS and YFSETQ. This chain's CDR3 is CASKVLQGAGYEQYF. The CDR3 coding sequence is TGCGCCAGCAAGGTGTTACAGGGGGCAGGGTACGAGCAGTACTTC.

This clonotype was recorded many times. CDR3 in DNA: TGTGCCAGCAGCCCAATTAGCGGGAGTGTGCCAGATACGCAGTATTTT. Protein: CASSPISGSVPDTQYF. V and J are TRBV7-9 and TRBJ2-3; 9 nucleotides align to TRBD2. The V gene's germline CDR1 is SEHNR and CDR2 FQNEAQ (reference sequence). Germline trimming cut 5 bases from V and 4 bases from J; bases unmatched to any gene: 10. This CDR3 is 16 amino acids long.

In its sample, this clonotype was seen a few times. The chain links TRBV12-3 or TRBV12-4 to TRBJ2-4; D ambiguous. The CDR3 runs to 13 residues. V dropped 3 bases and J dropped 8 bases, with 11 bases sitting between them. Written as DNA, the CDR3 is TGTGCCAGCAGTTTCAGCGTAACGGACATTCAGTACTTC. Amino acid sequence: CASSFSVTDIQYF.

This clonotype was recorded a few times. Because the CDR3 is missing its conserved closing phenylalanine or tryptophan, this is likely a read error. The chain couples TRBV2 to TRBJ2-6, with no clear D. The CDR3 length is 12 residues. V gave up 8 bases and J gave up 2 bases, with 4 bases separating them. Looked up from germline, CDR1 is SNHLY and CDR2 is FYNNEI. The CDR3 DNA reads as TGTGCCAGCTATGCTGGGGCCAACGTCCTGACTCTC. Translated, it gives CASYAGANVLTL.

This clonotype appeared a few times. V gene TRBV7-9 combines with J gene TRBJ1-5, with 7 bases fitting TRBD1. Germline lookup yields CDR1 SEHNR and CDR2 FQNEAQ (reference sequence). V dropped 2 bases and J dropped 7; count of bases not matched to a gene: 8. CDR3 length: 15 residues. The CDR3 region is CASSLQGEIGQPQHF. The CDR3 DNA reads as TGTGCCAGCAGCTTACAGGGGGAAATAGGGCAGCCCCAGCATTTT.

In regard to this clonotype: This could be a read error, since a much larger clone is one nucleotide away. This CDR3 is missing its conserved last phenylalanine or tryptophan, likely due to a read error. The rearrangement uses TRBV12-3 or TRBV12-4 and TRBJ2-7, with D maybe TRBD2 (7 bases). The CDR3 totals 12 residues. Trimming removed 7 bases from V and 6 bases from J, with 13 bases in between. This CDR3 is CASTVRGGEQYL. Written as DNA, the CDR3 is TGTGCCAGCACCGTGAGGGGGGGCGAGCAGTACCTC.

This clonotype was recorded at least ten times. The rearrangement joins TRBV12-3 or TRBV12-4 to TRBJ1-5, with TRBD1 matching over 9 bases. J lost 2 bases, V lost 3 bases, and 8 bases had no gene match. The CDR3 is 17 residues long. Written as DNA, the CDR3 is TGTGCCAGCAGTTTGTCCGTGACAGGGGGAGGCAATCAGCCCCAGCATTTT. Translating gives CASSLSVTGGGNQPQHF.

This clonotype was counted a few times. V and J are TRBV19 and TRBJ1-5; D is uncertain. Germline V gene data show CDR1 as LNHDA and CDR2 as SQIVND (reference sequence). The V and J ends lost 7 bases and 0 bases respectively, with 19 bases between them. The CDR3 spans 17 residues. This CDR3 is CASKARTAQYSNQPQHF. CDR3 coding DNA: TGTGCCAGTAAGGCCCGAACGGCGCAATATAGCAATCAGCCCCAGCATTTT.

Notes on this clonotype: One base away lies a much larger clone, so this may be a sequencing read error. The genes are TRBV12-3 or TRBV12-4 and TRBJ1-2; no clear D gene. The CDR3 is 16 residues long. The CDR3 reads CANSLEGGRANYGYTF. CDR3 in DNA: TGTGCCAACAGTTTAGAAGGAGGTCGAGCTAACTATGGCTACACCTTC.